This T cell receptor (beta chain) was sequenced in a study of shared clonotypes between healthy human individuals. About the research overall: Serving as donors were two women and three men, whose ages spanned 18 to 49. CD4 naive and memory got three plates each, CD8 naive two, CD8 memory one.

Using immunoSEQ multiplex PCR, the repertoire was profiled, and TCRdb retains in-frame clones only, with some absent. The table lists some 2,100,000 clones, more than 85% of them singletons. V trimming: 6 bases; J trimming: 4 bases; junction bases outside the gene matches: 17. CDR3 length equals 17 residues. The germline gives CDR1 MDHEN, CDR2 SYDVKM. CD45RO negativity and positive selection for CCR7 defined naive CD8 cells, a population that excluded terminally differentiated effector memory CD45RA+ cells. This TCR came from a man between 18 and 35 years old in good health. Some clones in this sample may be carry-over from other donors' samples. Input material: naive CD8+ T cells from PBMCs. The chain has TRBV28 and TRBJ2-7; 8 positions match TRBD1. The DNA of the CDR3 is TGTGCCAGCAGCCCGGGGACAGGAGGCCGGAGTTCGTACGAGCAGTACTTC. Its translation: CASSPGTGGRSSYEQYF.